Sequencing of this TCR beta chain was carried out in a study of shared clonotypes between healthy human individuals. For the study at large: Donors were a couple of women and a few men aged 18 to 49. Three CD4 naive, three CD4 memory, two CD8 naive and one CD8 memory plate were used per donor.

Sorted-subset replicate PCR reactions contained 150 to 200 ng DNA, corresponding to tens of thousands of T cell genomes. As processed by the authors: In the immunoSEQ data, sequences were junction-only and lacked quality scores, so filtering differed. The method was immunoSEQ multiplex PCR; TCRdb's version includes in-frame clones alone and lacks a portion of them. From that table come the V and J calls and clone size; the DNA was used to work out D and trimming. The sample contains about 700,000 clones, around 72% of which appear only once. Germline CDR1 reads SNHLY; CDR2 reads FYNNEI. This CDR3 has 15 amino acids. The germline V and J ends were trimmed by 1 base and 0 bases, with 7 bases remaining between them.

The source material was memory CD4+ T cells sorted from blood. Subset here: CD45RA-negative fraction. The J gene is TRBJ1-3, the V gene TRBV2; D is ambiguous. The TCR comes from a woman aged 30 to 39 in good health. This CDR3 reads CASSEGGFSGNTIYF. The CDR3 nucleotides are TGTGCCAGCAGTGAAGGGGGATTCTCTGGAAACACCATATATTTT.